Listed here are 12 T cell receptor beta chains from one sample, sequenced in a study of beta chain features in type 1 diabetes. Study-wide results and caveats: Researchers report that Type 1 diabetes patients had moderately but significantly shorter TCRB CDR3s across all four CD4+ subsets.

The antigens these receptors bind are not known. Reverse transcribing all isolated RNA meant expressed TCRB transcripts were sequenced. Data came from immunoSEQ multiplex PCR; TCRdb stores just in-frame clones and leaves some out. The data show about 240,000 clones, with roughly 13% seen just once and approximately 0.02% held by the top ten. Sequenced input: naive CD4+ T cells from blood. These receptor sequences come from a man aged 30 to 45 with type 1 diabetes.

There are many counts of this clone. The chain carries TRBV4-1 and TRBJ1-5; no firm D call. Trimming left V 1 base short and J 1 base short, with 8 bases between. The germline gives CDR1 MGHRA, CDR2 YSYEKL. The CDR3 spans 15 residues. The CDR3: CASSQGWQSNQPQHF. Written as DNA, the CDR3 is TGCGCCAGCAGCCAAGGATGGCAAAGCAATCAGCCCCAGCATTTT.

The chain uses TRBV30 and TRBJ2-1; TRBD1 matches 7 bases. With 2 bases clipped from V and 4 bases from J, the junction kept 5 bases outside the gene matches. This CDR3 is built from 14 residues. Germline V lookup: CDR1 GTSNPN, CDR2 SVGIG (reference sequence). CDR3 nucleotides: TGTGCCTGGAGTTCCCCGACAGGGTACAATGAGCAGTTCTTC. Translating it yields CAWSSPTGYNEQFF.

V is TRBV10-3 and J is TRBJ1-1, with a tentative D call TRBD1 (6 bases). The CDR3 has 14 amino acids. Per the germline V gene, CDR1 is ENHRY and CDR2 is SYGVKD. V gave up 6 bases and J gave up 0 bases, with 11 bases separating them. As DNA, the CDR3 is TGTGCCATCAGGGACAGTCTCTTGAACACTGAAGCTTTCTTT. This sequence encodes CAIRDSLLNTEAFF.

The table lists this clone with a few counts. The rearrangement joins TRBV9 to TRBJ2-1; weak D call: TRBD2 (6 bases). From germline, CDR1 is SGDLS and CDR2 YYNGEE. This CDR3 has 14 amino acids. Between the trimmed V and J ends, which lost 2 bases and 5 bases, there was a span of 11 bases. The CDR3, as DNA: TGTGCCAGCAGCGTCGGGAGTGCCAACAATGAGCAGTTCTTC. Translation: CASSVGSANNEQFF.

The chain is built from TRBV18 and TRBJ2-5; D possibly corresponds to TRBD1 (6 bases). The CDR3 is made up of 14 amino acids. The V gene's germline CDR1 is KGHSH and CDR2 LQKENI. Trimming stripped 3 bases from V and 3 bases from J, with 11 bases between. The CDR3, as DNA: TGTGCCAGCTCACCTTTGGACAGCGAAGAGACCCAGTACTTC. This codes for CASSPLDSEETQYF.

This clone was seen more than once but under ten times. The V gene is TRBV19, the J gene TRBJ2-3; 8 nucleotides match TRBD2. This CDR3 is built from 14 residues. Germline values: CDR1 LNHDA, CDR2 SQIVND (reference sequence). The junction had 5 bases not matched to a gene; V was cut back by 5 bases and J by 4 bases. CDR3 nucleotide sequence: TGTGCCAGTAGTTCGCCGGGGGGGCCAGATACGCAGTATTTT. This encodes CASSSPGGPDTQYF.

This clone showed up just a few times. The rearrangement joins TRBV5-4 to TRBJ2-1, with 8 bases fitting TRBD2. This CDR3 spans 13 amino acids. The J segment lost 8 bases and the V segment lost 5 bases, leaving 6 bases of the junction unmatched. Germline V CDR1 and CDR2: SGHNT, YYREEE (reference sequence). CDR3 nucleotides: TGTGCCAGCAGTCGGACTAGCAGGGATGAGCAGTTCTTC. The encoded protein is CASSRTSRDEQFF. The variable domain in full, with the rest retrieved from reference TRBV5-4 and TRBJ2-1, is ETGVTQSPTHLIKTRGQQVTLRCSSQSGHNTVSWYQQALGQGPQFIFQYYREEENGRGNFPPRFSGLQFPNYSSELNVNALELDDSALYLCASSRTSRDEQFFGPGTRLTVL.

This chain joins TRBV6-6 and TRBJ2-3; D ambiguous. The CDR3 consists of 13 residues. The germline V gene encodes CDR1 MNHNY and CDR2 SVGAGI (reference sequence). The V gene lost 6 bases and the J gene lost 2 bases, with 9 bases spanning the gap. CDR3 DNA sequence: TGTGCCAGCAGCTCGACTGACACAGATACGCAGTATTTT. It specifies CASSSTDTDTQYF.

This clone was observed a few times. This sequence joins TRBV30 and TRBJ2-3, with D maybe TRBD1 (6 bases). The CDR3 has 12 residues. The germline V gene encodes CDR1 GTSNPN and CDR2 SVGIG (reference sequence). The germline V and J ends were trimmed by 5 bases and 4 bases, with 10 bases remaining between them. CDR3 in amino acids: CAWLRGSDTQYF. CDR3 bases: TGTGCCTGGTTAAGGGGGTCAGATACGCAGTATTTT.

This clone came up a few times. The chain carries TRBV6-5 and TRBJ2-1; D unclear. V was shortened by 4 bases and J by 4 bases, with 11 bases between the two germline ends. The CDR3 is 14 amino acids. Looked up from germline, CDR1 is MNHEY and CDR2 is SVGAGI. The CDR3 spells CASSSWAQYNEQFF. The CDR3 DNA is TGTGCCAGCAGTTCGTGGGCTCAGTACAATGAGCAGTTCTTC.

This clone was counted only a few times. The chain joins TRBV6-6 to TRBJ2-5; TRBD2 aligns across 7 bases. CDR1 and CDR2 (germline): MNHNY, SVGAGI (reference sequence). The trim removed 1 base at V and 3 bases at J, leaving 8 bases unmatched. The CDR3 covers 16 residues. CDR3 protein: CASSYLRGRGEETQYF. CDR3 bases: TGTGCCAGCAGTTACTTAAGGGGTCGGGGGGAAGAGACCCAGTACTTC.

The table lists this clone with a few counts. The rearrangement links TRBV2 to TRBJ2-7; D might be TRBD2 (5 bases). The CDR3 spans 14 residues. V was shortened by 7 bases and J by 1 base, with 14 bases between the two germline ends. Germline V gene lookup returns CDR1 SNHLY and CDR2 FYNNEI. CDR3 in DNA: TGTGCCAGCAAACGGACTCCTCCATCCTACGAGCAGTACTTC. It yields the protein CASKRTPPSYEQYF.